This T cell receptor beta chain was identified in a study of blood T cell repertoires in COVID-19. Study summary: COVID-19 samples, acute and convalescent, were from the United States, Italy and Spain. The cDNA or gDNA used as material had been derived from T cells, B-cell-depleted T cells, or PBMCs.

Per the original data handling: Using reference gene primer amplification, nucleated cell counts were estimated. TCRdb's copy holds only in-frame clones and misses some; the assay was immunoSEQ multiplex PCR. V, J and clone size were drawn from that table, and D and trimming were deduced from the DNA. This table holds some 200,000 clones, roughly 84% found once. The germline gives CDR1 SGDLS, CDR2 YYNGEE. The CDR3 extends over 15 amino acids. The trim removed 0 bases at V and 5 bases at J, leaving 7 bases unmatched. This chain uses TRBV9 with TRBJ2-5; 7 bases are a match to TRBD2. Material: peripheral blood. The sequence came from a woman of 80 years or more with active or convalescent COVID-19. The CDR3 DNA reads TGTGCCAGCAGCGTAGCGGGCGGGAGACGGGAGACCCAGTACTTC. Amino acids: CASSVAGGRRETQYF.